This T cell receptor beta chain is drawn from a study of cytomegalovirus exposure and HLA in healthy donors. This cohort consisted of healthy bone marrow donors. The germline gives CDR1 SGHNT, CDR2 YYREEE (reference sequence). V dropped 8 bases and J dropped 7 bases, with 15 bases sitting between them. The CDR3 is 13 amino acids. Points on this clone: Its antigen is unknown.

PCR used 60 Vbeta primers and 13 Jbeta primers. Repertoires were generated with immunoSEQ multiplex PCR, while TCRdb's copy carries only in-frame clones and drops some. The sample table sets out some 96,000 clones. Study-level points and caveats: V segments that were indistinguishable, TRBV6-2 and TRBV6-3 among them, were omitted from analysis.

This rearrangement joins TRBV5-4 to TRBJ2-2, with D perhaps matching TRBD1 (6 bases). Sequencing input: PBMCs. The origin of this receptor is a woman aged 25 to 39 in good health and CMV-seronegative. In nucleotides, the CDR3 is TGTGCCAGTACTACAGGGTTGGGCGGGGAGCTGTTTTTT. Protein sequence: CASTTGLGGELFF. Drawing the rest from reference TRBV5-4 and TRBJ2-2, the complete variable domain is ETGVTQSPTHLIKTRGQQVTLRCSSQSGHNTVSWYQQALGQGPQFIFQYYREEENGRGNFPPRFSGLQFPNYSSELNVNALELDDSALYLCASTTGLGGELFFGEGSRLTVL.